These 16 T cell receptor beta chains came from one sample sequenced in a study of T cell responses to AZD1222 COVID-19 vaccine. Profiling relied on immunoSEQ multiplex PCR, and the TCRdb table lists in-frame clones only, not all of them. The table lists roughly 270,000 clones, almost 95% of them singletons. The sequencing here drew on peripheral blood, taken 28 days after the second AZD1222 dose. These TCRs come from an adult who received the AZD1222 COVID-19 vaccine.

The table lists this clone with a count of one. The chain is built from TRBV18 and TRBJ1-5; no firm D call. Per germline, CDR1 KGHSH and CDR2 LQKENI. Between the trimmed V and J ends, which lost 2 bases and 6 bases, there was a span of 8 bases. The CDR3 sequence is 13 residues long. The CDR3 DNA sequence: TGTGCCAGCTCACCAAGTCCCGGTCAGCCCCAGCATTTT. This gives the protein CASSPSPGQPQHF.

The CDR3 here is CASSLGTGSWGNQPQHF. CDR3 DNA sequence: TGTGCCAGCAGCTTGGGGACAGGGTCGTGGGGCAATCAGCCCCAGCATTTT. This chain uses TRBV7-9 with TRBJ1-5; 9 bases align to TRBD1. Germline lookup yields CDR1 SEHNR and CDR2 FQNEAQ (reference sequence). V gave up 3 bases and J gave up 2 bases; unmatched junction bases: 8. This CDR3 is 17 amino acids long.

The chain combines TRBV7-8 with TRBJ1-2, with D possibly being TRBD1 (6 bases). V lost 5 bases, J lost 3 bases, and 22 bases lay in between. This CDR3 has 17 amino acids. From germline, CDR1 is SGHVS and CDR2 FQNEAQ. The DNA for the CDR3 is TGTGCCAGCAGCCCAGGTTTCCGGGACACCAAGGACTATGGCTACACCTTC. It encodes CASSPGFRDTKDYGYTF.

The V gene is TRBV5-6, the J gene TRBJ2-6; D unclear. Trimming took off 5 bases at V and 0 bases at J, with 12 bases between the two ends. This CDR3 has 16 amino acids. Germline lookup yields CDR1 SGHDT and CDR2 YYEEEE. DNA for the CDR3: TGTGCCAGCAGTTATGCGGTCGGCTCTGGGGCCAACGTCCTGACTTTC. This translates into CASSYAVGSGANVLTF. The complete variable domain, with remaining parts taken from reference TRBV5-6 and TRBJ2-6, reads DAGVTQSPTHLIKTRGQQVTLRCSPKSGHDTVSWYQQALGQGPQFIFQYYEEEERQRGNFPDRFSGHQFPNYSSELNVNALLLGDSALYLCASSYAVGSGANVLTFGAGSRLTVL.

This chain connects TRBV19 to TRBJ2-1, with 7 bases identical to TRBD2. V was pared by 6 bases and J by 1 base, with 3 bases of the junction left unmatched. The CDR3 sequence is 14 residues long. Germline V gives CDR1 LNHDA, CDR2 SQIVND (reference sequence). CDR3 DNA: TGTGCCAGTAGGAGCGGGATTTCCTACAATGAGCAGTTCTTC. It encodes CASRSGISYNEQFF.

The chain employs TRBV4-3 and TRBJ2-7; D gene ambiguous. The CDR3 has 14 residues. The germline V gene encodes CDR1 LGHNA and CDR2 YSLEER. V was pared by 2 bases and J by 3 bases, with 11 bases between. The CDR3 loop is CASSQKAGNYEQYF. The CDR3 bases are TGCGCCAGCAGCCAAAAAGCCGGCAACTACGAGCAGTACTTC.

Written as DNA, the CDR3 is TGCGCCAGCAGCTTGGCTGGGATTGCCTATAATTCACCCCTCCACTTT. It is translated as CASSLAGIAYNSPLHF. The gene calls are TRBV5-1 and TRBJ1-6; D remains ambiguous. Trimming removed 0 bases from V and 2 bases from J, with 9 bases in between. Germline loops: CDR1 SGHRS, CDR2 YFSETQ. This CDR3 comprises 16 residues. The complete variable domain, with remaining parts taken from reference TRBV5-1 and TRBJ1-6, reads KAGVTQTPRYLIKTRGQQVTLSCSPISGHRSVSWYQQTPGQGLQFLFEYFSETQRNKGNFPGRFSGRQFSNSRSEMNVSTLELGDSALYLCASSLAGIAYNSPLHFGNGTRLTVT.

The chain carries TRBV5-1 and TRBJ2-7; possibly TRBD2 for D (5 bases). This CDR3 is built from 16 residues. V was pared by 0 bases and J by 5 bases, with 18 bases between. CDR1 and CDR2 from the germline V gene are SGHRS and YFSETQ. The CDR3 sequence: CASSLGGRLANHEQYF. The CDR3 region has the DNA TGCGCCAGCAGCTTGGGAGGTCGGCTAGCAAATCACGAGCAGTACTTC.

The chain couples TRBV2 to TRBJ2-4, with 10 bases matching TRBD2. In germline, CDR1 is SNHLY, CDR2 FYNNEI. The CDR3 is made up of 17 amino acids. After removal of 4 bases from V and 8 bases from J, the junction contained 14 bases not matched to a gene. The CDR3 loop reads CASSARAGGVLLDIQYF. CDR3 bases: TGTGCCAGCAGTGCTCGAGCGGGGGGGGTACTTTTGGACATTCAGTACTTC.

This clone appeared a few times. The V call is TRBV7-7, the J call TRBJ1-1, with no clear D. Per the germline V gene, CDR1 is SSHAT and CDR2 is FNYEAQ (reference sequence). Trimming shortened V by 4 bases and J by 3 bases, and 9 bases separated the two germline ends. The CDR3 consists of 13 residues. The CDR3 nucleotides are TGTGCCAGCAGCTCCGGTTTGGACACTGAAGCTTTCTTT. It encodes CASSSGLDTEAFF.

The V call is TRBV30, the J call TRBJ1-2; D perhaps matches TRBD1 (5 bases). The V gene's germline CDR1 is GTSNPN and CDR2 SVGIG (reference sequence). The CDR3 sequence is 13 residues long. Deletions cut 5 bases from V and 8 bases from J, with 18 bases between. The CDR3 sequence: CAWDPMGVGGYTF. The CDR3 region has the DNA TGTGCCTGGGATCCGATGGGGGTTGGGGGCTACACCTTC.

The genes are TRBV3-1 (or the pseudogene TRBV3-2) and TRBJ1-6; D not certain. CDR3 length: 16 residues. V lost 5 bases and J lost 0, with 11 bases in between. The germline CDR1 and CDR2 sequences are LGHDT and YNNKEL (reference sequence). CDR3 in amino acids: CASSTTSSSYNSPLHF. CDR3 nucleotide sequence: TGTGCCAGCAGCACGACTTCTAGCTCCTATAATTCACCCCTCCACTTT.

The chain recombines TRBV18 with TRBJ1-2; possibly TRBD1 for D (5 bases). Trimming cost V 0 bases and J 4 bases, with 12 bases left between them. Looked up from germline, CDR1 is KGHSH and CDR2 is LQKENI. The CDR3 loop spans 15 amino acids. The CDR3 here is CASSPPSGWSYGYTF. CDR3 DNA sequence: TGTGCCAGCTCACCACCTTCAGGGTGGTCCTATGGCTACACCTTC.

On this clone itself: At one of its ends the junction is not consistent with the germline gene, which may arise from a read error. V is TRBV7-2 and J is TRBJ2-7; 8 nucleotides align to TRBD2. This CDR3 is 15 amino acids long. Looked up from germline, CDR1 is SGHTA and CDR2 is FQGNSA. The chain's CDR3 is CASSLVAGGSYEQYF. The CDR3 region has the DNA TGTGCCAGCAGTTTAGTTGCGGGGGGCTCCTACGAGCAGTACTTC.

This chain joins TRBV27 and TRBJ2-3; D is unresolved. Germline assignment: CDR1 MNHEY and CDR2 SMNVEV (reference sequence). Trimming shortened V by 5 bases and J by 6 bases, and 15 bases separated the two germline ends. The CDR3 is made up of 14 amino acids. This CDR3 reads CASSIPERPDTQYF. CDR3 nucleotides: TGTGCCAGCAGTATCCCCGAGCGCCCGGATACGCAGTATTTT.

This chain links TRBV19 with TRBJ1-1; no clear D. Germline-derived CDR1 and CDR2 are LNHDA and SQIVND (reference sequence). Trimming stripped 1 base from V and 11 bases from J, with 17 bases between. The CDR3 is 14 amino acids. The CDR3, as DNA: TGTGCCAGTAGTATAGGTTACCCGCCCGGAGAGGCTTTCTTT. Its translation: CASSIGYPPGEAFF.